The clone carrying this T cell receptor (beta chain) occurred once. Its antigen is not known. V dropped 6 bases and J dropped 2 bases, with 7 bases sitting between them. The CDR3 spans 12 residues. Germline CDR1 and CDR2: ENHRY and SYGVKD. The data are from a study of Ad26.COV2.S vaccination and SARS-CoV-2 variants. Study outcomes and limitations: Similar non-spike TCR breadth was observed in recipients of vaccine and of placebo. The TCR-based breadth and depth measures might underestimate overall T cell responses.

TCRdb's table, derived via immunoSEQ multiplex PCR, lists solely in-frame clones and lacks some. Of fewer than 500,000 clones listed, 90% are singletons. Treatment specified: some 19 received Ad26.COV2.S at low or high dose, single or two shots; about 5 received placebo; per-sample allocation not given. It was on day 63 after the first vaccine or placebo injection that samples were taken. The vaccine antigen was prefusion-stabilized Wuhan SARS-CoV-2 spike. Specimen: peripheral blood, collected in a trial of Ad26.COV2.S vaccine versus placebo. The origin of this receptor is a person aged 18 to 65 who received the Ad26.COV2.S COVID-19 vaccine or a placebo. The chain links TRBV10-3 to TRBJ2-5; D may be TRBD1 (5 bases). Here the CDR3 DNA reads TGTGCCATCAGAGACAGTCAAGAGACCCAGTACTTC. As protein: CAIRDSQETQYF.